This entry lists 3 T cell receptor beta chains sequenced from one sample in a study of T cell changes during pregnancy in multiple sclerosis. Produced via immunoSEQ multiplex PCR; TCRdb's table is partial and in-frame only. The sample comprises around 100,000 clones, 80% to 95% of which are singletons, and 3.5% rests with the top ten. This specimen consisted of peripheral blood, obtained after pregnancy. These receptors came from a female donor with multiple sclerosis, enrolled in a pregnancy study.

The CDR3 DNA follows: TGTGCCAGCAGCCCCGGGACAGGGACCTACGAGCAGTACTTC. Translation gives CASSPGTGTYEQYF. The J gene is TRBJ2-7, the V gene TRBV7-9; 9 nucleotides align to TRBD1. The CDR3 has 14 amino acids. V gave up 5 bases and J gave up 2 bases; unmatched junction bases: 4. Germline V CDR1 and CDR2: SEHNR, FQNEAQ (reference sequence). Filled out from reference TRBV7-9 and TRBJ2-7, the complete variable domain reads DTGVSQNPRHKITKRGQNVTFRCDPISEHNRLYWYRQTLGQGPEFLTYFQNEAQLEKSRLLSDRFSAERPKGSFSTLEIQRTEQGDSAMYLCASSPGTGTYEQYFGPGTRLTVT.

This sequence joins TRBV2 and TRBJ1-1, with D tentatively TRBD1 (6 bases). CDR1 SNHLY and CDR2 FYNNEI come from the germline V gene. V was trimmed by 5 bases and J by 1 base, leaving 11 bases between them. The CDR3 sequence is 14 residues long. CDR3 loop: CASSRRQENTEAFF. In DNA form, the CDR3 reads TGTGCCAGCAGTAGAAGACAGGAGAACACTGAAGCTTTCTTT.

The V gene is TRBV9, the J gene TRBJ2-3; tentative D call: TRBD2 (5 bases). Per germline, CDR1 SGDLS and CDR2 YYNGEE. The CDR3 has 15 residues. V was trimmed by 2 bases and J by 4 bases, leaving 14 bases between them. The CDR3, as DNA: TGTGCCAGCAGCGTCGGGAACCCGCAGGCAGATACGCAGTATTTT. Protein product: CASSVGNPQADTQYF.